This TCR beta chain was observed in a study of cytomegalovirus exposure and HLA in healthy donors. Study-level points and caveats: As confirmed in vitro, a few CMV-associated chains were specific for CMV antigens.

The repertoire was sequenced with immunoSEQ multiplex PCR; TCRdb's copy has only in-frame clones and lacks some. The sample lists about 160,000 clones; 80% to 90% were seen once. Concerning this clone itself: Its specificity is not known.

The clonotype comes from a woman aged 18-29 years in good health and CMV-seronegative. The sample was PBMCs.

CDR3 loop: CASSSGTGESGSNQPQHF. CDR3 bases: TGTGCCAGCAGCTCCGGGACAGGGGAGTCGGGAAGCAATCAGCCCCAGCATTTT. The chain couples TRBV5-5 to TRBJ1-5; 10 bases are shared with TRBD1. Germline V lookup: CDR1 SGHKS, CDR2 YYEKEE (reference sequence). V gave up 3 bases and J gave up 1 base; unmatched junction bases: 10. This CDR3 contains 18 residues. Looking up the rest from reference TRBV5-5 and TRBJ1-5 gives the full variable domain: DAGVTQSPTHLIKTRGQQVTLRCSPISGHKSVSWYQQVLGQGPQFIFQYYEKEERGRGNFPDRFSARQFPNYSSELNVNALLLGDSALYLCASSSGTGESGSNQPQHFGDGTRLSIL.